This entry is about one T cell receptor (beta chain). Its antigen is unknown. The entry originates in a study of vaccination and CD4 T cells after COVID-19. Sample treatment: approximately 10-day PBMC culture with coronavirus spike peptide pools or control peptides (ViraFEST assay). V lost 8 bases to trimming and J lost 3 bases; unmatched junction nucleotides: 12. The CDR3 totals 15 residues. CDR1 ENHRY and CDR2 SYGVKD come from the germline V gene. Sequenced with the Oncomine TCR Beta short-read assay was DNA taken from cultured CD4+ T cells. Using its own MiXCR run on the PCR reads, TCRdb lists one record per CDR3 protein. The repertoire holds approximately 17,000 distinct CDR3 sequences, with roughly 58% as singletons.

The chain has TRBV10-3 and TRBJ2-5, with 7 bases lining up with TRBD1. The TCR comes from a human donor who had recovered from COVID-19. This material consisted of CD4+ T cells from blood, cultured in vitro, taken before SARS-CoV-2 vaccination. CDR3 amino acids: CAIRTTGQAEETQYF. In DNA form, the CDR3 reads TGTGCCATCCGTACCACAGGACAGGCGGAAGAGACCCAGTACTTC.